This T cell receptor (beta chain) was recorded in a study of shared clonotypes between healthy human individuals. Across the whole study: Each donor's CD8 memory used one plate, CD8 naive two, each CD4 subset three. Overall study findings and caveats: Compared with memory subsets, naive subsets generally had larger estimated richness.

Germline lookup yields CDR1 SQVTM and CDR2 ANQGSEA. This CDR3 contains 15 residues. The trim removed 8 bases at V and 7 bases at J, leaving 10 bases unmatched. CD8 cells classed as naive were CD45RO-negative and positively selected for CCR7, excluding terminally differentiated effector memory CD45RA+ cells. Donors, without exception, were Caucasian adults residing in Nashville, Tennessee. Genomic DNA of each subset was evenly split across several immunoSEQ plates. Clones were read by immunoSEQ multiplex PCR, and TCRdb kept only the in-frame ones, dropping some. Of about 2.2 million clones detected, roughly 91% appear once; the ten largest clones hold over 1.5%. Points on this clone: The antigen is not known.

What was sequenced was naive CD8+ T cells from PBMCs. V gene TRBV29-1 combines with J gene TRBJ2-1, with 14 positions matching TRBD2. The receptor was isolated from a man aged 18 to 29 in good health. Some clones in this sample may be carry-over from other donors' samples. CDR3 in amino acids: CSLSGTSGSGNEQFF. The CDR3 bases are TGCAGCCTATCCGGGACTAGCGGGAGTGGGAATGAGCAGTTCTTC.